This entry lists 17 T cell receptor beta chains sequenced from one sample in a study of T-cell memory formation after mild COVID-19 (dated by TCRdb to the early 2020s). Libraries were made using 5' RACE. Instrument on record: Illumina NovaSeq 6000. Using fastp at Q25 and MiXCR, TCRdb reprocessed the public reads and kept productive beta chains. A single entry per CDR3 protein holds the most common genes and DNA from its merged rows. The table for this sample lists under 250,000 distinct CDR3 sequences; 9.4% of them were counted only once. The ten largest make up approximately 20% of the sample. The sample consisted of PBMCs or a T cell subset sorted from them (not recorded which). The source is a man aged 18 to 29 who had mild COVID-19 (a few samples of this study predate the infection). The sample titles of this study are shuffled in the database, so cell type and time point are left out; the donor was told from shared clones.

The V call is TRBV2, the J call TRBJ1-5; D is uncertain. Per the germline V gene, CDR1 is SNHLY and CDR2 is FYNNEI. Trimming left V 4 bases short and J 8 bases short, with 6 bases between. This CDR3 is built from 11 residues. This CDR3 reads CASSVGKPQHF. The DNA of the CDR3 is TGTGCCAGCAGTGTCGGTAAGCCCCAGCATTTT.

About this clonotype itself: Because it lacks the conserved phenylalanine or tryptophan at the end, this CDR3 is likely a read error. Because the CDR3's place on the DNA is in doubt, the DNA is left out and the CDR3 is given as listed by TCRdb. The CDR3 reads CASSISGGHPN. The chain is built from TRBV21-1 and TRBJ2-7; the D call in the table, TRBD2, was not verified against the DNA. TRBV21-1 is tagged as a pseudogene. The CDR3 has 11 amino acids, counting both end residues.

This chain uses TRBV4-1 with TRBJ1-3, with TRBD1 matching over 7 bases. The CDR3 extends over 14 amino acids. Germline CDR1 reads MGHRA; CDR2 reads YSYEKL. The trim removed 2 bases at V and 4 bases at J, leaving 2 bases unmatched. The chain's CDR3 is CASSQPTGGNTIYF. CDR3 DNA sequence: TGCGCCAGCAGCCAACCGACAGGGGGAAACACCATATATTTT.

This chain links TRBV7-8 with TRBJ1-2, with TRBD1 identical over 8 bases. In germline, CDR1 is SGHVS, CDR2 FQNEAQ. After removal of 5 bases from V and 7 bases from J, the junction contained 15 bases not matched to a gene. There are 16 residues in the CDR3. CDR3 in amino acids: CASSHRQGPQSLGYTF. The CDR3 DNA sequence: TGTGCCAGCAGCCACCGACAGGGGCCGCAGTCTCTTGGCTACACCTTC.

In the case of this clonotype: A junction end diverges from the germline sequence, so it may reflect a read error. CDR3 nucleotide sequence: TGTGCCACGACAGGTTCCAATCGGCCCCAGCATTTT. Amino acids: CATTGSNRPQHF. The chain couples TRBV28 to TRBJ1-5; D might be TRBD1 (6 bases). This CDR3 spans 12 amino acids. The V gene's germline CDR1 is MDHEN and CDR2 SYDVKM.

CDR3 amino acids: CASSPLVLANYGYTF. The CDR3, as DNA: TGTGCCAGCAGCCCCCTGGTGCTAGCTAACTATGGCTACACCTTC. This rearrangement joins TRBV7-2 to TRBJ1-2, with D unclear. Germline V gene sequence: CDR1 SGHTA, CDR2 FQGNSA. The V end lost 5 bases, the J end lost 0 bases, and 13 bases lay between the germline ends. The CDR3 extends over 15 amino acids.

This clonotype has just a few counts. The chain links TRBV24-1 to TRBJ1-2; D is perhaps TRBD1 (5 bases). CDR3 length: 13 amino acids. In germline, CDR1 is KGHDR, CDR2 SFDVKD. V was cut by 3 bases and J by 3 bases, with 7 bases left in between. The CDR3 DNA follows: TGTGCCACCAGTGATCCAGGGTACTATGGCTACACCTTC. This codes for CATSDPGYYGYTF.

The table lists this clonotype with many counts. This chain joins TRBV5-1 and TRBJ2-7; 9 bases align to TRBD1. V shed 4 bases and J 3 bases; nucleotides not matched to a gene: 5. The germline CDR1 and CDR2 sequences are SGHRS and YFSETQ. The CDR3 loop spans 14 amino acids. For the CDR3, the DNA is TGCGCCAGCAGCCCACAGGGGGCCAACTACGAGCAGTACTTC. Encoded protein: CASSPQGANYEQYF.

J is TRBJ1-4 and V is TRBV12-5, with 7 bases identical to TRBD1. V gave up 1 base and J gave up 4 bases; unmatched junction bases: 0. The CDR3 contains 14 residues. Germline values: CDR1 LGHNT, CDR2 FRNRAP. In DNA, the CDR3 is TGTGCTAGTGGTTTGGGACAGGGTAATGAAAAACTGTTTTTT. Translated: CASGLGQGNEKLFF.

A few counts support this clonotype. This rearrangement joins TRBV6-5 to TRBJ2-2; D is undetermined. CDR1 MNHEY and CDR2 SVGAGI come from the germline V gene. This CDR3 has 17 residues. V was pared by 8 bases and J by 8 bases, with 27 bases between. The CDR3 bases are TGTGCCAGCGGATTCAGAATAGGATCGTCACTGGCTGGGGAGCTGTTTTTT. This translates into CASGFRIGSSLAGELFF.

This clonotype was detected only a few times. As DNA, the CDR3 is TGCAGTGCAACCCCGGGCCCGCGCAGGGAGACCCAGTACTTC. This encodes CSATPGPRRETQYF. The rearrangement uses TRBV20-1 and TRBJ2-5; no firm D call. V gave up 6 bases and J gave up 5 bases, with 19 bases separating them. The CDR3 has 14 amino acids. Looked up from germline, CDR1 is DFQATT and CDR2 is SNEGSKA (reference sequence).

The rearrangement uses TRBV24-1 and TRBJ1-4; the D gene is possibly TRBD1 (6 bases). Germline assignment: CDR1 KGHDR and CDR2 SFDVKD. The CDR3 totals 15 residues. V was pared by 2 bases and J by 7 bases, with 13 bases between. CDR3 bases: TGTGCCACCAGTGATTCCGGTGGGGGGGCTGAAAAACTGTTTTTT. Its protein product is CATSDSGGGAEKLFF.

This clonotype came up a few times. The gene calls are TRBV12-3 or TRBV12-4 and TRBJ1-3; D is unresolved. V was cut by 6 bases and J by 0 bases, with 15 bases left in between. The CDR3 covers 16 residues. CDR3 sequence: CASSWGGHLSGNTIYF. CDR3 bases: TGTGCCAGCAGCTGGGGAGGGCACCTCTCTGGAAACACCATATATTTT.

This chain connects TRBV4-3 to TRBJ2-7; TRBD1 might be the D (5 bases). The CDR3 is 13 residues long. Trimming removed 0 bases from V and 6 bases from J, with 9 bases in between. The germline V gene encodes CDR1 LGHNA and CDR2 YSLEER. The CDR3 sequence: CASSQDHQGEQYF. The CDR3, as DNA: TGCGCCAGCAGCCAAGATCATCAGGGCGAGCAGTACTTC.

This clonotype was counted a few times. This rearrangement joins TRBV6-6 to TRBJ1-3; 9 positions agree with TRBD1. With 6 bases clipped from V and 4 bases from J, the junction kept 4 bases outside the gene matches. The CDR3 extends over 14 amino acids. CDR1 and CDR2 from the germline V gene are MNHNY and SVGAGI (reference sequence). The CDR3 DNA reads TGTGCCAGCAGGACCGGGACAGGGGGAAACACCATATATTTT. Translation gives CASRTGTGGNTIYF.

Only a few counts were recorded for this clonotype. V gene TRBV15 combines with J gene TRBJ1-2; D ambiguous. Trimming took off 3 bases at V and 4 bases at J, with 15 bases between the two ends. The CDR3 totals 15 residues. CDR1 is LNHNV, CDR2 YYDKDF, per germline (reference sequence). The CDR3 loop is CATSSQSAGFYGYTF. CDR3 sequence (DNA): TGTGCCACCAGCAGCCAATCTGCTGGGTTCTATGGCTACACCTTC. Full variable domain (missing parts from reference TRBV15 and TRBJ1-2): DAMVIQNPRYQVTQFGKPVTLSCSQTLNHNVMYWYQQKSSQAPKLLFHYYDKDFNNEADTPDNFQSRRPNTSFCFLDIRSPGLGDTAMYLCATSSQSAGFYGYTFGSGTRLTVV.

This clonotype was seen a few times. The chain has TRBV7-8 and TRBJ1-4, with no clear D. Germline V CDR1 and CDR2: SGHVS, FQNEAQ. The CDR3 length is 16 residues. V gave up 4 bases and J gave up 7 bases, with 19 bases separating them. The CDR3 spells CASSSFTLPGSEKLFF. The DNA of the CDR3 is TGTGCCAGCAGCTCATTCACGTTACCGGGGAGTGAAAAACTGTTTTTT. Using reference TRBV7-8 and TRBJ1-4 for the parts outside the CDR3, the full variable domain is GAGVSQSPRYKVAKRGQDVALRCDPISGHVSLFWYQQALGQGPEFLTYFQNEAQLDKSGLPSDRFFAERPEGSVSTLKIQRTQQEDSAVYLCASSSFTLPGSEKLFFGSGTQLSVL.